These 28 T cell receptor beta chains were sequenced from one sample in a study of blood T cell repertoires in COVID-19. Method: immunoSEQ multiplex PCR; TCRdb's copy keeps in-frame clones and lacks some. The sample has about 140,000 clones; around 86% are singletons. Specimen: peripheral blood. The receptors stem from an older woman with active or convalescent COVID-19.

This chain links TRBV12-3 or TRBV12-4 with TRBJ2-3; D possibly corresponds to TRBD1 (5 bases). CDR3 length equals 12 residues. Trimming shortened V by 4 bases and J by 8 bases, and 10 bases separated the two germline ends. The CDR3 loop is CASSSDNGTQYF. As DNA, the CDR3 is TGTGCCAGCAGTTCGGACAACGGTACGCAGTATTTT.

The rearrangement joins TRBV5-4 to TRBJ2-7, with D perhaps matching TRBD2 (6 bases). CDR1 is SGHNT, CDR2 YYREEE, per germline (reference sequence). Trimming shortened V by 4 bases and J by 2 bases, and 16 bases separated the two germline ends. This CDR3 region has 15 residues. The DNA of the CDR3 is TGTGCCAGCAGCCGCCCCGGGACTGCAACCTACGAGCAGTACTTC. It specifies CASSRPGTATYEQYF.

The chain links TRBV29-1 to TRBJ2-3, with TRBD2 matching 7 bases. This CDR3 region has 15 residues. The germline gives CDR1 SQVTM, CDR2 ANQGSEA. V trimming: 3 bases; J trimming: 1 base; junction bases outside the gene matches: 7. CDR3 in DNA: TGCAGCGTTGATCGGGCCCGGGAGGGCACAGATACGCAGTATTTT. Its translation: CSVDRAREGTDTQYF.

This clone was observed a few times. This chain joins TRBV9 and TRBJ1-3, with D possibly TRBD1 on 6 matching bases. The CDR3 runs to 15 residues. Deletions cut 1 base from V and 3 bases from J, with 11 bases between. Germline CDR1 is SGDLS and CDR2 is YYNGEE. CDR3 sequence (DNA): TGTGCCAGCAGCGTAAAGGGGGTCGGTGGAAACACCATATATTTT. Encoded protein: CASSVKGVGGNTIYF.

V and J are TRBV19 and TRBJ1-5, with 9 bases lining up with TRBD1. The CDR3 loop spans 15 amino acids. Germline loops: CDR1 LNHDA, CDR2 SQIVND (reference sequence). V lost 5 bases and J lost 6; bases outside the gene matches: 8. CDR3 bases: TGTGCCAGTAGTCCTGGACAGGGGAAGGGTCAGCCCCAGCATTTT. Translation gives CASSPGQGKGQPQHF.

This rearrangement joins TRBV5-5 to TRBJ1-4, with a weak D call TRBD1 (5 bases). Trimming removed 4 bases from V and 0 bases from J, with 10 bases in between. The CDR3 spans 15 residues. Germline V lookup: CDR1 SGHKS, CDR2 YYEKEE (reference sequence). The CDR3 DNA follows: TGTGCCAGCAGCCTCCAGACAGCAACTAATGAAAAACTGTTTTTT. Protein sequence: CASSLQTATNEKLFF.

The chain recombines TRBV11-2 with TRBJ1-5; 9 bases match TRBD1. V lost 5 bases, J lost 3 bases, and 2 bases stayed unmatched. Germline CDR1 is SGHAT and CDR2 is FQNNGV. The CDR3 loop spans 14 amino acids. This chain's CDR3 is CASSRDRDNQPQHF. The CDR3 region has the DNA TGTGCCAGCAGCCGGGACAGGGACAATCAGCCCCAGCATTTT.

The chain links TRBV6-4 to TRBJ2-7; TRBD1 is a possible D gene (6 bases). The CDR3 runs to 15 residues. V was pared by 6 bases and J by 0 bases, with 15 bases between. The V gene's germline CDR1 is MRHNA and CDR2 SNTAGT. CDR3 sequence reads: CASRPEQGFSYEQYV. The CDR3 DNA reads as TGTGCCAGCAGACCAGAACAGGGATTCTCCTACGAGCAGTACGTC.

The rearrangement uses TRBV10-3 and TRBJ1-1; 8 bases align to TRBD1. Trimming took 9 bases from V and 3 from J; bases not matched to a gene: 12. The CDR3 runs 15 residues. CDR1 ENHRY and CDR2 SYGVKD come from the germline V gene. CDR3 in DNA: TGTGCCATTTTTCCCGGACAGGGTGGCGACACTGAAGCTTTCTTT. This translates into CAIFPGQGGDTEAFF.

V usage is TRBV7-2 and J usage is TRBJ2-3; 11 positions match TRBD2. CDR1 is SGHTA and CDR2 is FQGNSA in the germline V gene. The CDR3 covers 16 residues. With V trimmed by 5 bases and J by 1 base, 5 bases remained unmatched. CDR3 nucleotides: TGTGCCAGCAGCCCGCTAGCGGGAGGCGGCACAGATACGCAGTATTTT. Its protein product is CASSPLAGGGTDTQYF. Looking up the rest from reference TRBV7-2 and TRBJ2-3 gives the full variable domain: GAGVSQSPSNKVTEKGKDVELRCDPISGHTALYWYRQSLGQGLEFLIYFQGNSAPDKSGLPSDRFSAERTGGSVSTLTIQRTQQEDSAVYLCASSPLAGGGTDTQYFGPGTRLTVL.

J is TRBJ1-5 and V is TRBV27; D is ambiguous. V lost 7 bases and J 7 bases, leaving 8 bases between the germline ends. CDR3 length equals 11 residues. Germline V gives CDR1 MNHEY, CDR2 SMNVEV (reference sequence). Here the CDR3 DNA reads TGTGCCAGCACCTTGAGCCAGCCCCAGCATTTT. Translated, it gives CASTLSQPQHF.

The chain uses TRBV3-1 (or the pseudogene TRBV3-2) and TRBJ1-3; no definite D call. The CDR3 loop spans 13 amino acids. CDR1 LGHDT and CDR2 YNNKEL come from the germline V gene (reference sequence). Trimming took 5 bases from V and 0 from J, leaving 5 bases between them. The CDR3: CASSFGSGNTIYF. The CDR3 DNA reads TGTGCCAGCAGCTTCGGCTCTGGAAACACCATATATTTT.

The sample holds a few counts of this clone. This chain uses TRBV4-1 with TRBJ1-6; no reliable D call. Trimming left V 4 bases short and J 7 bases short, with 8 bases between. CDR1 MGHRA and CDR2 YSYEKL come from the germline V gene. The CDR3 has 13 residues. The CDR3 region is CASSPLGNSPLHF. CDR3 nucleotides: TGCGCCAGCAGCCCCCTAGGCAATTCACCCCTCCACTTT.

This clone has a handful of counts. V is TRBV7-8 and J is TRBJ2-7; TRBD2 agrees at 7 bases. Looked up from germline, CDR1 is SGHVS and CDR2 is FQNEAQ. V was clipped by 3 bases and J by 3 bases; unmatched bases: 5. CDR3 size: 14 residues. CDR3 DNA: TGTGCCAGCAGCTTCCGGGAGGTCAACTACGAGCAGTACTTC. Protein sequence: CASSFREVNYEQYF.

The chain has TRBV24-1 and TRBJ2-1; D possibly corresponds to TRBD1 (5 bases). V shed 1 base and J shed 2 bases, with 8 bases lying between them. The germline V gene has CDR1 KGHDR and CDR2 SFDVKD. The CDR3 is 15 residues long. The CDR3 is CATSDFRDTYNEQFF. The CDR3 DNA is TGTGCCACCAGTGATTTCAGGGATACCTACAATGAGCAGTTCTTC.

The chain's CDR3 is CASNARGAGEQFF. DNA of the CDR3: TGTGCCAGCAATGCGAGAGGAGCGGGTGAGCAGTTCTTC. This chain joins TRBV13 and TRBJ2-1; D might be TRBD2 (6 bases). V shed 7 bases and J shed 9 bases, with 16 bases lying between them. CDR1 is PRHDT, CDR2 FYEKMQ, per germline (reference sequence). This CDR3 is 13 amino acids long.

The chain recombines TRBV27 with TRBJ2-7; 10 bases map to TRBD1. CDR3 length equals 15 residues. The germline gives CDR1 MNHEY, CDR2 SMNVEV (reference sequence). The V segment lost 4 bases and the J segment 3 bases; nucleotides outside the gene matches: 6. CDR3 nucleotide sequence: TGTGCCAGCAGTTCCGTGACAGGGGGCCTCTACGAGCAGTACTTC. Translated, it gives CASSSVTGGLYEQYF.

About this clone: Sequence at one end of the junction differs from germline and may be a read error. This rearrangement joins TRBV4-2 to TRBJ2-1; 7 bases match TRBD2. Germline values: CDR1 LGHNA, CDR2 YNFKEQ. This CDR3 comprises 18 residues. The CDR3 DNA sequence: TGTGCCAGCAGACAAGGCTATGATAGCGGGTGGGCCTACAATGAGCAGTTCTTC. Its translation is CASRQGYDSGWAYNEQFF.

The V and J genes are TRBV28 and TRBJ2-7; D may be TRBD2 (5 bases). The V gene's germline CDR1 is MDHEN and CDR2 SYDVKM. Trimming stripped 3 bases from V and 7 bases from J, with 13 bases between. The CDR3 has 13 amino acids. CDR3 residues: CASSFRGVREQYV. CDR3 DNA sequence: TGTGCCAGCAGTTTTCGGGGAGTGAGGGAGCAGTACGTC.

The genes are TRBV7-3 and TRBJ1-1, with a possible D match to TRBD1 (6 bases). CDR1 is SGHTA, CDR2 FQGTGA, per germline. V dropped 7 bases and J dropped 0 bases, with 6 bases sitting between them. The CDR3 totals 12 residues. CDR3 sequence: CASNRVNTEAFF. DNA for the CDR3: TGTGCCAGCAACAGGGTGAACACTGAAGCTTTCTTT.

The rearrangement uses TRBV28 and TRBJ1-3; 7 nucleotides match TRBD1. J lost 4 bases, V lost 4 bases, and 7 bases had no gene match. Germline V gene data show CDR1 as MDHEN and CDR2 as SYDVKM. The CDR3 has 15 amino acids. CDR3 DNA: TGTGCCAGCAGTTCGCTCAGGGGGATAGGAAACACCATATATTTT. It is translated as CASSSLRGIGNTIYF.

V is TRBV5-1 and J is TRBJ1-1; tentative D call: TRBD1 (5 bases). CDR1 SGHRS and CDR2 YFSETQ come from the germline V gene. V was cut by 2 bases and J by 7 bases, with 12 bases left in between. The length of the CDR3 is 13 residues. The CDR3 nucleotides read TGCGCCAGCAGCTTCATTACAGGCAATGAAGCTTTCTTT. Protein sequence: CASSFITGNEAFF.

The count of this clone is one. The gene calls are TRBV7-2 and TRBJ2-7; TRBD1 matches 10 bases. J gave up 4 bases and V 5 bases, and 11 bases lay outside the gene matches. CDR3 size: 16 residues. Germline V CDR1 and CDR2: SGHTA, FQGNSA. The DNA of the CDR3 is TGTGCCAGCAGCCTTCCTCCGGGACAGGGGTTTTACGAGCAGTACTTC. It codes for CASSLPPGQGFYEQYF.

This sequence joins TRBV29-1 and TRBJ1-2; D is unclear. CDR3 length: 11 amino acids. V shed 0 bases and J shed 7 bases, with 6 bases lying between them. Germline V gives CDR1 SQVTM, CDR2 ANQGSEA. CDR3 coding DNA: TGCAGCGTTGAAGAGTCGGGTGGCTACACCTTC. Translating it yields CSVEESGGYTF. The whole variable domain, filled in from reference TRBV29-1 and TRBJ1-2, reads SAVISQKPSRDICQRGTSLTIQCQVDSQVTMMFWYRQQPGQSLTLIATANQGSEATYESGFVIDKFPISRPNLTFSTLTVSNMSPEDSSIYLCSVEESGGYTFGSGTRLTVV.

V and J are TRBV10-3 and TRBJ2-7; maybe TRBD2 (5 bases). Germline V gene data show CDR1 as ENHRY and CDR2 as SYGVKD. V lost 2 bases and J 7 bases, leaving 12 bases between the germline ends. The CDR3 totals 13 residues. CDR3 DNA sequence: TGTGCCATCAGTGAGACGGAGGTGGGGGAGCAGTACGTC. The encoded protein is CAISETEVGEQYV.

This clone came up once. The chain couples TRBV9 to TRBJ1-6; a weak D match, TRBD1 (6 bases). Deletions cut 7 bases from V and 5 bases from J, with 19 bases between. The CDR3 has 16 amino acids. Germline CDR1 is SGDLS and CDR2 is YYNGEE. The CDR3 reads CASSPFGTLDNSPLHF. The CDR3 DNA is TGTGCCAGCTCCCCGTTTGGGACACTCGATAATTCACCCCTCCACTTT.

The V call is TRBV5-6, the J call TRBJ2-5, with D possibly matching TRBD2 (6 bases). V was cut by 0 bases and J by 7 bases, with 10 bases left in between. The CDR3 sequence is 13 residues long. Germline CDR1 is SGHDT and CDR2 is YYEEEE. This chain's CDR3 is CASSLGPGGTQYF. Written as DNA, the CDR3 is TGTGCCAGCAGCTTGGGGCCCGGGGGGACCCAGTACTTC.

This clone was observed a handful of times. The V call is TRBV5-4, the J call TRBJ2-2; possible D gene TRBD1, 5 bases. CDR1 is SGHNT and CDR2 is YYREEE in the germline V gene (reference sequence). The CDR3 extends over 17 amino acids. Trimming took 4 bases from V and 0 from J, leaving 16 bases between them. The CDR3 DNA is TGTGCCAGCAGCCTCCTTACAGGCCGATCGAACACCGGGGAGCTGTTTTTT. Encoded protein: CASSLLTGRSNTGELFF.